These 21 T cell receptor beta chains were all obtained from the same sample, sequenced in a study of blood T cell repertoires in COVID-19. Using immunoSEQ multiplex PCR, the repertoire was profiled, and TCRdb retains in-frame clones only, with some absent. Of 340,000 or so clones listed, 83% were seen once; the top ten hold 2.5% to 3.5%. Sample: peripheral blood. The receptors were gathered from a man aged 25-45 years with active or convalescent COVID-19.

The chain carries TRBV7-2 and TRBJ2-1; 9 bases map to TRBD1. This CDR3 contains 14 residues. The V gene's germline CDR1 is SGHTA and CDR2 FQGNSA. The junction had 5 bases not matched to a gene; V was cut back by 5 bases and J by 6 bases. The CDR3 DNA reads TGTGCCAGCAGCGTAGGACAGGGGAGCAATGAGCAGTTCTTC. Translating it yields CASSVGQGSNEQFF.

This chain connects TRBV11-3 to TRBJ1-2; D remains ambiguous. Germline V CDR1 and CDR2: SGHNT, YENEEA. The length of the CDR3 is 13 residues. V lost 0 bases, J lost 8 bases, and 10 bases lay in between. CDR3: CASSLDEGGGYTF. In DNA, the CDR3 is TGTGCCAGCAGCTTAGATGAGGGAGGCGGCTACACCTTC.

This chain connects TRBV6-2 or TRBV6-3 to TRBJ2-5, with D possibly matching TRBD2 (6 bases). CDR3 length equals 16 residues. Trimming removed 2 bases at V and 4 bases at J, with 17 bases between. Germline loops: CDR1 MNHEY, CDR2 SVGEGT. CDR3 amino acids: CASSYAQTRGRETQYF. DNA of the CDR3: TGTGCCAGCAGTTACGCCCAGACTAGGGGAAGAGAGACCCAGTACTTC.

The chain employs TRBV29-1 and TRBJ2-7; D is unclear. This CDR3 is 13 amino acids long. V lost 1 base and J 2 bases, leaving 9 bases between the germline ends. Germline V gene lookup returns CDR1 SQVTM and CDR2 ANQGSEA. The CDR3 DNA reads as TGCAGCGTTGAAGTGGAGCTAGCCTACGAGCAGTACTTC. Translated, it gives CSVEVELAYEQYF.

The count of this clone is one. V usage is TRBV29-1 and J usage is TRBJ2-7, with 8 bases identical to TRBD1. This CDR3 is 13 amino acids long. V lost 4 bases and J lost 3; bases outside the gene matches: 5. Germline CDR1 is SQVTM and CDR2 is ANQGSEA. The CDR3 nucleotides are TGCAGCGTTGTGACAGGGGTTGTCTACGAGCAGTACTTC. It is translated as CSVVTGVVYEQYF.

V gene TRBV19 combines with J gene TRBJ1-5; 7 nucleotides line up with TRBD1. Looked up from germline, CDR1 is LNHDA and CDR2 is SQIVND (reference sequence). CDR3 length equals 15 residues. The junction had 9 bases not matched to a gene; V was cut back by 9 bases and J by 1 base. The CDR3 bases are TGTGCCAGCGGGCGACAGGGTCCAAGCAATCAGCCCCAGCATTTT. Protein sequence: CASGRQGPSNQPQHF. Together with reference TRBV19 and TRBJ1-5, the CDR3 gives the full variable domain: DGGITQSPKYLFRKEGQNVTLSCEQNLNHDAMYWYRQDPGQGLRLIYYSQIVNDFQKGDIAEGYSVSREKKESFPLTVTSAQKNPTAFYLCASGRQGPSNQPQHFGDGTRLSIL.

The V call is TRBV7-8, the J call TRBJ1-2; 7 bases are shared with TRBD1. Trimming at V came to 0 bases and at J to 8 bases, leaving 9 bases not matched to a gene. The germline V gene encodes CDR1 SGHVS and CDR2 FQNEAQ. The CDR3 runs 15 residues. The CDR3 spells CASSLAGQNIYGYTF. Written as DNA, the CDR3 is TGTGCCAGCAGCTTAGCGGGACAGAACATATACGGCTACACCTTC.

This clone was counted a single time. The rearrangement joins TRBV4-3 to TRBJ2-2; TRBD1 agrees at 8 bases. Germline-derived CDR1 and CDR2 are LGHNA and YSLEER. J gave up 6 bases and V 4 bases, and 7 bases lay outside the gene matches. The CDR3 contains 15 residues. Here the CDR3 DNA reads TGCGCCAGCAGCCCCTGGACAGGGTGGTCCGGGGAGCTGTTTTTT. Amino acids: CASSPWTGWSGELFF.

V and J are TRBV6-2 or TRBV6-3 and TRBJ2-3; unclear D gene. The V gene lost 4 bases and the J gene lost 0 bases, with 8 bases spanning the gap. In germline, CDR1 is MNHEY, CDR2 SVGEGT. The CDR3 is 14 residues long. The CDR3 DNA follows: TGTGCCAGCAGTTTGAGACTGAGCACAGATACGCAGTATTTT. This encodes CASSLRLSTDTQYF.

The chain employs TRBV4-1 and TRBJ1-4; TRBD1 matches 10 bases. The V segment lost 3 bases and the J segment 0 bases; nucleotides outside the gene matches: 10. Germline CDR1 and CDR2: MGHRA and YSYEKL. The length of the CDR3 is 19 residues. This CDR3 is CASSQFGTGVPATNEKLFF. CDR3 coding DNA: TGCGCCAGCAGCCAGTTCGGGACAGGGGTTCCTGCAACTAATGAAAAACTGTTTTTT.

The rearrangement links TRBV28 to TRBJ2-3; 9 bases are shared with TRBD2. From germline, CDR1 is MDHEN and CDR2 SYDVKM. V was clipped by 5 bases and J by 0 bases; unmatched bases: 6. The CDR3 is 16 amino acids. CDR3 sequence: CASSTIAGESTDTQYF. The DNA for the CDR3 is TGTGCCAGCAGTACCATAGCGGGGGAGAGCACAGATACGCAGTATTTT. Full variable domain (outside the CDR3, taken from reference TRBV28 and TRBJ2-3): DVKVTQSSRYLVKRTGEKVFLECVQDMDHENMFWYRQDPGLGLRLIYFSYDVKMKEKGDIPEGYSVSREKKERFSLILESASTNQTSMYLCASSTIAGESTDTQYFGPGTRLTVL.

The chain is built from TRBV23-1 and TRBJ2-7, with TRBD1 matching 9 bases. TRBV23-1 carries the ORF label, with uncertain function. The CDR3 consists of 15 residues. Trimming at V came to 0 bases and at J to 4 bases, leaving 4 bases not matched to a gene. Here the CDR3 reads CASSQSGQGIYEQYF. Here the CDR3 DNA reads TGCGCCAGCAGTCAATCGGGACAGGGAATTTACGAGCAGTACTTC.

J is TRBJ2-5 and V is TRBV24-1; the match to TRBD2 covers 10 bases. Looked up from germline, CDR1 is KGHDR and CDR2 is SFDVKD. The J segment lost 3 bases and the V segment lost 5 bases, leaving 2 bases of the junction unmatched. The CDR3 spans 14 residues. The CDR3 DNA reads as TGTGCCACCAGTGGAACTAGCGGGGAAGAGACCCAGTACTTC. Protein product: CATSGTSGEETQYF.

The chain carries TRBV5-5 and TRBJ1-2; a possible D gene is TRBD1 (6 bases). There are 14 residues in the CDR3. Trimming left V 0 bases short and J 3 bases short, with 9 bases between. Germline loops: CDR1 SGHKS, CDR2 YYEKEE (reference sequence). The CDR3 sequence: CASSLEQGDYGYTF. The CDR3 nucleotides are TGTGCCAGCAGCTTGGAACAGGGAGACTATGGCTACACCTTC.

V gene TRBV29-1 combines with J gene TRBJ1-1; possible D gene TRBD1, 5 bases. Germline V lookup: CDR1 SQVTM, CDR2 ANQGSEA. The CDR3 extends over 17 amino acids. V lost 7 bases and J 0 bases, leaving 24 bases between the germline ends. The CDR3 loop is CSADGTGGSGVNTEAFF. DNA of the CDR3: TGCAGCGCCGATGGGACCGGGGGATCTGGCGTGAACACTGAAGCTTTCTTT. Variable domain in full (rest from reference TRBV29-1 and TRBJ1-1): SAVISQKPSRDICQRGTSLTIQCQVDSQVTMMFWYRQQPGQSLTLIATANQGSEATYESGFVIDKFPISRPNLTFSTLTVSNMSPEDSSIYLCSADGTGGSGVNTEAFFGQGTRLTVV.

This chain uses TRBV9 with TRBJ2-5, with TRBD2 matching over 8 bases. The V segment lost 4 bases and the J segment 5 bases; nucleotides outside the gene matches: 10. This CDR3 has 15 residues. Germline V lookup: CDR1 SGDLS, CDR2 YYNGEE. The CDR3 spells CASSPSGSVYETQYF. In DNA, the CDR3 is TGTGCCAGCAGCCCCAGCGGGAGTGTTTATGAGACCCAGTACTTC.

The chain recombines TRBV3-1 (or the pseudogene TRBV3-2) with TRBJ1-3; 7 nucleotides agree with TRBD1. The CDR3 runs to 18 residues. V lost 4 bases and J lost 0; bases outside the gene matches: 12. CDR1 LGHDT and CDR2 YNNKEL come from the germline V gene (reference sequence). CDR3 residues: CASSRGRGTASSGNTIYF. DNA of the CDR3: TGTGCCAGCAGCCGGGGAAGGGGGACAGCTTCCTCTGGAAACACCATATATTTT.

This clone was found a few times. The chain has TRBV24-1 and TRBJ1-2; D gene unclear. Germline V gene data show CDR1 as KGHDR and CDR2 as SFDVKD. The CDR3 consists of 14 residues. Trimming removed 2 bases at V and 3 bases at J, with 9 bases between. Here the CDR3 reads CATSDWGDYYGYTF. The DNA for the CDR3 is TGTGCCACCAGTGATTGGGGAGACTACTATGGCTACACCTTC.

The CDR3 reads CASSSGTGTYEQYF. In DNA, the CDR3 is TGCGCCAGCAGCTCGGGGACAGGGACCTACGAGCAGTACTTC. The chain links TRBV4-3 to TRBJ2-7; 9 nucleotides line up with TRBD1. After removal of 5 bases from V and 2 bases from J, the junction contained 4 bases not matched to a gene. This CDR3 has 14 amino acids. Per the germline V gene, CDR1 is LGHNA and CDR2 is YSLEER.

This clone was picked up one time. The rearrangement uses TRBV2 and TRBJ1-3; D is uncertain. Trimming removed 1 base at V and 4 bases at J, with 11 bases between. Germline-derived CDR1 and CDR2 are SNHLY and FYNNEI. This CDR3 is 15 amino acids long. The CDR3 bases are TGTGCCAGCAGTGAAGTGTCAAGAGGAGGAAACACCATATATTTT. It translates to CASSEVSRGGNTIYF.

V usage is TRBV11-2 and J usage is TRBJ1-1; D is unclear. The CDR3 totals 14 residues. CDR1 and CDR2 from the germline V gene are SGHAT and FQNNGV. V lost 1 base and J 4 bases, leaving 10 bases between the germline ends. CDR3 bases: TGTGCCAGCAGCTTAGGGAGAGTTAGCACTGAAGCTTTCTTT. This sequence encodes CASSLGRVSTEAFF.